This T cell receptor (beta chain) is from a study of CD8+ T cells in alopecia areata (dated by TCRdb to the late 2010s). Background on the whole study: Treated patients were enrolled in an open-label pilot trial of oral tofacitinib at 5 to 10 mg twice daily for moderate-to-severe alopecia areata. RNA came from the PAXgene miRNA kit for fixed scalp, the miRNeasy kit for PBMCs, and the RNeasy kit for mouse skin. TCRbeta CDR3 regions were amplified by immunoSEQ multiplex PCR with 35 Vbeta forward and 13 Jbeta reverse primers. Tofacitinib was given for 6 to 18 months, followed by 6 months of follow-up off drug to assess delayed response and recurrence. Scalp clonality was compared across normal scalp (n=4), patchy alopecia areata scalp (n=8), and alopecia totalis/universalis scalp (n=8). High-throughput TCRbeta sequencing was used to examine T cell clonal expansion in alopecia areata in both the C3H/HeJ mouse model and human patients. In humans, TCRbeta sequencing was performed on scalp tissue and on sorted CD4+ and CD8+ peripheral blood T cells from healthy controls and from patients with patchy or totalis/universalis alopecia areata. Tofacitinib-treated patients had biopsies at baseline and at 4 and 24 weeks of treatment, with a later scalp biopsy in several patients.

Libraries were constructed by the immunoSEQ multiplex PCR assay. For TCR sequencing, RNA was extracted from every sample and reverse transcribed into cDNA to serve as template. SuperScript III was used to make first-strand cDNA, primed with a 2:1 mix of oligo-dT and random hexamers. A synthetic immune receptor repertoire was used to assess amplification bias, and residual bias was removed computationally. The paper's processing steps were these. Raw reads were preprocessed for error removal, and CDR3 was defined according to IMGT conventions as running from the conserved cysteine to phenylalanine. Clonality was calculated as 1 minus Shannon entropy normalized by log2 of the number of productive unique TCRs. Whether each scalp clone was CD4 or CD8 was inferred by checking scalp TCRbeta sequences against the CD4 and CD8 repertoires from sorted blood. Drawn from immuneACCESS, this table holds only the in-frame rearrangements with V and J called that TCRdb kept. Clones are partly lost; checked studies trace under half to an unresolved V gene and leave the rest unexplained. The D gene and trimming were derived from the DNA, and the V and J assignments and clone size from that table. The sample records 110,000 or so clones, more than 30% of which are singletons. 2.5% to 3.5% of the sample lies in the top ten.

Concerning this clone itself: Its antigen target is currently unknown. Per-base qualities were not stored, and no clone one base away is much larger.

From alopecia areata patients, peripheral blood was collected along with lesional scalp punch biopsies. After PBMCs were isolated by density centrifugation and stained for CD3, CD4 and CD8, a FACSAria was used to sort CD4+ and CD8+ T cells. Results and caveats for the whole study, not just this receptor: Unlike mouse skin, which is dominated by gammadelta T cells, normal human skin has resident alphabeta T cells that are also sequenced, and this complicates analysis of the scalp TCR repertoire. TCR sequences shared between patients were less clear than in mice, possibly partly because of HLA diversity in the patient population. Higher clonality and more expanded CD8+ clones were observed in lesional scalp than in normal scalp, particularly in alopecia totalis/universalis, a finding suggestive of antigenic drive.

The TCR originated in a human donor with alopecia areata. Sample: CD4+ T cells sorted from blood.

CDR3 protein: CASTPGTNTGELFF. The DNA sequence is TGTGCCAGCACGCCCGGAACGAACACCGGGGAGCTGTTTTTT. The rearrangement joined TRBV7-9 to TRBJ2-2; no D segment can be confidently identified. V is clipped by 7 bases and J by 0 bases, and the sequence between their germline boundaries is 9 bases long. The germline V gene (reference sequence) specifies SEHNR as CDR1 and FQNEAQ as CDR2. The CDR3 sequence holds 14 residues, the cysteine and phenylalanine included. Here the CDR3 DNA is all that survives: 42 bases in frame from base 1.